This T cell receptor beta chain was sequenced for a study of T cells of healthy individuals. Via MiXCR, TCRdb re-called the 5' RACE reads, giving one row per CDR3 protein. The sample has around 63,000 distinct CDR3 sequences; about a sixth are singletons. This clonotype was found a few times. This CDR3 has 15 amino acids. The V end lost 0 bases, the J end lost 3 bases, and 12 bases lay between the germline ends. CDR1 and CDR2 (germline): SGHDT, YYEEEE. The TCR comes from a human donor in good health. The chain couples TRBV5-6 to TRBJ1-1; D remains ambiguous. CDR3 in DNA: TGTGCCAGCAGCTTGGGGGCGGGGAGAGACACTGAAGCTTTCTTT. Protein sequence: CASSLGAGRDTEAFF.